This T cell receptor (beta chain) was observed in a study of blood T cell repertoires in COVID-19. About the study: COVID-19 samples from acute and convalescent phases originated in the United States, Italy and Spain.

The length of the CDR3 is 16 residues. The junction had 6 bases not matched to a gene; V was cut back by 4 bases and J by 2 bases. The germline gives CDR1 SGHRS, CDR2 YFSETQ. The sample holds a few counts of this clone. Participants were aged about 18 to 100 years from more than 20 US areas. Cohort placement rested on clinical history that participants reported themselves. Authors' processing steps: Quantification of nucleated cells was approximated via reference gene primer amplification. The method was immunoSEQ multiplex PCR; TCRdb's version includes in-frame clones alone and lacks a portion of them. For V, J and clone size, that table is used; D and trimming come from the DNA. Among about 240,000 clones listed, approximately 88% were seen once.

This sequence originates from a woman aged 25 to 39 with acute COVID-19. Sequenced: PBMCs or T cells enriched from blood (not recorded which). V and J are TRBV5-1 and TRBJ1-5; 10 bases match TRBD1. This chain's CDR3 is CASSRPGTGGNQPQHF. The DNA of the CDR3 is TGCGCCAGCAGCAGGCCCGGGACAGGGGGCAATCAGCCCCAGCATTTT.